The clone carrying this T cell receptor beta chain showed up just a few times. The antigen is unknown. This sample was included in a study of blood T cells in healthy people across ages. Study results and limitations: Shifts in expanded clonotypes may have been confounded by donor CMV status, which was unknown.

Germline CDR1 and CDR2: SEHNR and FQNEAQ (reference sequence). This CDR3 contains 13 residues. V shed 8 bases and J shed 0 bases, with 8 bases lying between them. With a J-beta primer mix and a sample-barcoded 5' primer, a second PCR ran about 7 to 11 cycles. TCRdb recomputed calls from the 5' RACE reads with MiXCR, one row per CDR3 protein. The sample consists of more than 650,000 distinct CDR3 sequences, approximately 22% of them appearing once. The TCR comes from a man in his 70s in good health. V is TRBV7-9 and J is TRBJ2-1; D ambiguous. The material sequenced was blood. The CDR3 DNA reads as TGTGCCAGCCTGGGAATCTCCTACAATGAGCAGTTCTTC. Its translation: CASLGISYNEQFF.